A single sample gave rise to the 27 T cell receptor beta chains below, sequenced in a study of T cells and copy number aberrations in small-cell lung cancer. Some clones are missing from TCRdb's copy, which holds only in-frame ones; the method was immunoSEQ multiplex PCR. Among over 2,000 clones, 79% were seen once, and the ten largest hold 8.8%. The sample comprised normal tissue next to the tumor. These receptors originate from a woman aged 55-69 years with small cell lung cancer.

This rearrangement joins TRBV5-4 to TRBJ2-3; 7 nucleotides align to TRBD1. Per germline, CDR1 SGHNT and CDR2 YYREEE (reference sequence). The CDR3 covers 13 residues. The V gene end was trimmed by 5 bases and the J gene end by 6 bases; junction bases not matched to a gene: 6. DNA of the CDR3: TGTGCCAGCAGGGACAGGCAAGGGGATACGCAGTATTTT. This codes for CASRDRQGDTQYF.

V gene TRBV10-3 combines with J gene TRBJ1-1; no clear D gene. The germline CDR1 and CDR2 sequences are ENHRY and SYGVKD. V was trimmed by 3 bases and J by 1 base, leaving 6 bases between them. The length of the CDR3 is 13 residues. The chain's CDR3 is CAISEEGNTEAFF. CDR3 sequence (DNA): TGTGCCATCAGTGAAGAGGGGAACACTGAAGCTTTCTTT.

The DNA for the CDR3 is TGTGCCAGCAGTTTAGAACACCTCTACGAGCAGTACTTC. It translates to CASSLEHLYEQYF. The chain has TRBV28 and TRBJ2-7; D ambiguous. This CDR3 is built from 13 residues. CDR1 and CDR2 (germline): MDHEN, SYDVKM. V lost 2 bases to trimming and J lost 3 bases, with 8 bases between them.

The chain combines TRBV29-1 with TRBJ2-3, with D perhaps being TRBD1 or TRBD2 (6 bases each). The CDR3 spans 14 residues. The V and J ends lost 3 bases and 4 bases respectively, with 14 bases between them. Germline CDR1 is SQVTM and CDR2 is ANQGSEA. DNA of the CDR3: TGCAGCGTTGAGTGGGGGGCGCGTCCAGATACGCAGTATTTT. It translates to CSVEWGARPDTQYF.

This clone was counted between two and nine times. The chain has TRBV28 and TRBJ1-5; the D is unclear. Germline assignment: CDR1 MDHEN and CDR2 SYDVKM. This CDR3 spans 13 amino acids. Trimming left V 5 bases short and J 0 bases short, with 5 bases between. CDR3 amino acids: CASSLLSNQPQHF. The CDR3 DNA sequence: TGTGCCAGCAGTCTCCTTAGCAATCAGCCCCAGCATTTT.

In regard to this clone: The DNA is omitted, as the CDR3 cannot be located on it reliably, and the CDR3 follows TCRdb's listing. The gene calls are TRBV7-2 and TRBJ2-7. The CDR3 extends over 17 residues, inclusive of both ends. Germline V gives CDR1 SGHTA, CDR2 FQGNSA. The CDR3 protein is CASSLAMGPPTSSTSGF.

CDR3: CASITGQGAMNEQFF. The DNA for the CDR3 is TGTGCCAGTATTACGGGACAGGGGGCAATGAATGAGCAGTTCTTC. The chain links TRBV19 to TRBJ2-1; 12 positions match TRBD1. This CDR3 has 15 residues. V gave up 7 bases and J gave up 7 bases; unmatched junction bases: 8. The V gene's germline CDR1 is LNHDA and CDR2 SQIVND (reference sequence).

This chain connects TRBV28 to TRBJ2-2; TRBD2 is a possible D gene (6 bases). This CDR3 has 14 residues. V was shortened by 6 bases and J by 1 base, with 9 bases between the two germline ends. Germline V gene lookup returns CDR1 MDHEN and CDR2 SYDVKM. The CDR3 DNA sequence: TGTGCCAGCAGGGCGGGGATGAACACCGGGGAGCTGTTTTTT. As protein: CASRAGMNTGELFF.

Only a few counts were recorded for this clone. Within the sample, other DNA sequences also encode this same CDR3. V and J are TRBV7-7 and TRBJ1-1; tentative D call: TRBD1 (6 bases). The germline CDR1 and CDR2 sequences are SSHAT and FNYEAQ (reference sequence). There are 13 residues in the CDR3. The V and J ends lost 5 bases and 1 base respectively, with 8 bases between them. In DNA form, the CDR3 reads TGTGCCAGCAGCGCGGACAGGAACACTGAAGCTTTCTTT. It yields the protein CASSADRNTEAFF.

This clone was counted only a few times. This rearrangement joins TRBV10-3 to TRBJ2-7; D unclear. The CDR3 contains 12 residues. Germline V CDR1 and CDR2: ENHRY, SYGVKD. The ends were cut back, 9 bases at V and 1 base at J, with 10 bases in the middle. The CDR3: CAIETDSYEQYF. CDR3 in DNA: TGTGCCATTGAGACGGATTCCTACGAGCAGTACTTC.

The chain couples TRBV6-5 to TRBJ2-7, with a weak D call TRBD1 (6 bases). V lost 6 bases and J lost 3, with 12 bases in between. The CDR3 spans 13 residues. Germline values: CDR1 MNHEY, CDR2 SVGAGI. The CDR3 nucleotides are TGTGCCAGCAGGGGCACAGGGATCTACGAGCAGTACTTC. Translated: CASRGTGIYEQYF.

By sample fraction, this clone is large. The V call is TRBV9, the J call TRBJ2-1; 10 nucleotides match TRBD1. The germline V gene encodes CDR1 SGDLS and CDR2 YYNGEE. The trim removed 4 bases at V and 6 bases at J, leaving 4 bases unmatched. CDR3 length: 14 amino acids. The CDR3 region is CASSLRDRGNEQFF. The CDR3 DNA follows: TGTGCCAGCAGCCTCCGGGACAGGGGCAATGAGCAGTTCTTC.

The chain recombines TRBV28 with TRBJ1-2; D uncertain. CDR1 is MDHEN, CDR2 SYDVKM, per germline. Trimming took 4 bases from V and 2 from J, leaving 11 bases between them. The length of the CDR3 is 14 residues. The CDR3, as DNA: TGTGCCAGCAGTTACCCGGGATTGAACTATGGCTACACCTTC. Translating gives CASSYPGLNYGYTF.

The J gene is TRBJ1-4, the V gene TRBV4-1; no clear D. Looked up from germline, CDR1 is MGHRA and CDR2 is YSYEKL. Trimming removed 1 base at V and 4 bases at J, with 7 bases between. The CDR3 length is 14 residues. The CDR3 DNA reads TGCGCCAGCAGCCAAGGGGTACTTAATGAAAAACTGTTTTTT. Residues: CASSQGVLNEKLFF.

The chain joins TRBV15 to TRBJ1-2; tentative D call: TRBD1 (5 bases). The CDR3 has 17 residues. CDR1 and CDR2 from the germline V gene are LNHNV and YYDKDF (reference sequence). The V and J ends lost 0 bases and 6 bases respectively, with 20 bases between them. The CDR3 DNA follows: TGTGCCACCAGCAGAGATGCCACGGTCGTGCGGGGCGATGGCTACACCTTC. Translating it yields CATSRDATVVRGDGYTF.

The chain employs TRBV5-1 and TRBJ2-6; tentatively, D is TRBD1 (6 bases). CDR3 length equals 15 residues. Germline CDR1 and CDR2: SGHRS and YFSETQ. V lost 5 bases, J lost 2 bases, and 11 bases lay in between. The chain's CDR3 is CASRQGQPGANVLTF. The CDR3, as DNA: TGCGCCAGCAGACAAGGACAGCCTGGGGCCAACGTCCTGACTTTC. The variable domain in full, with the rest retrieved from reference TRBV5-1 and TRBJ2-6, is KAGVTQTPRYLIKTRGQQVTLSCSPISGHRSVSWYQQTPGQGLQFLFEYFSETQRNKGNFPGRFSGRQFSNSRSEMNVSTLELGDSALYLCASRQGQPGANVLTFGAGSRLTVL.

The CDR3 sequence: CASSPLSGGNEQYF. CDR3 coding DNA: TGTGCCAGCAGTCCCTTAAGTGGGGGGAACGAGCAGTACTTC. The V and J genes are TRBV4-2 and TRBJ2-7; TRBD2 might be the D (6 bases). Germline V lookup: CDR1 LGHNA, CDR2 YNFKEQ. V lost 6 bases to trimming and J lost 5 bases, with 17 bases between them. This CDR3 contains 14 residues.

This clone has only a few counts. The chain recombines TRBV6-5 with TRBJ1-1; 11 bases fit TRBD1. There are 16 residues in the CDR3. The V and J ends lost 2 bases and 6 bases, in that order; junction bases with no gene match: 8. The germline gives CDR1 MNHEY, CDR2 SVGAGI. The CDR3 region is CASSYVGTGGPAEAFF. CDR3 nucleotide sequence: TGTGCCAGCAGTTACGTCGGGACAGGGGGGCCTGCTGAAGCTTTCTTT.

The V call is TRBV19, the J call TRBJ1-1; D remains unclear. The germline CDR1 and CDR2 sequences are LNHDA and SQIVND (reference sequence). There are 13 residues in the CDR3. Trimming stripped 8 bases from V and 5 bases from J, with 15 bases between. CDR3 protein: CASGSSGRTEAFF. DNA for the CDR3: TGTGCCAGTGGGAGTAGCGGGAGAACTGAAGCTTTCTTT.

The chain joins TRBV18 to TRBJ1-2, with 8 bases matching TRBD1. The junction had 14 bases not matched to a gene; V was cut back by 3 bases and J by 8 bases. The germline CDR1 and CDR2 sequences are KGHSH and LQKENI. The CDR3 covers 16 residues. The CDR3, as DNA: TGTGCCAGCTCACCCGACAGGGGATCCCTTATAAACGGCTACACCTTC. Translated, it gives CASSPDRGSLINGYTF.

The V gene is TRBV29-1, the J gene TRBJ1-1, with D uncertain. This CDR3 spans 13 amino acids. Trimming cost V 7 bases and J 2 bases, with 14 bases left between them. Germline values: CDR1 SQVTM, CDR2 ANQGSEA. The CDR3 DNA reads TGCAGCGGCGTCGAGTTGGAAAACACTGAAGCTTTCTTT. Its translation: CSGVELENTEAFF.

The chain has TRBV5-1 and TRBJ2-1; D remains unclear. Germline lookup yields CDR1 SGHRS and CDR2 YFSETQ. The CDR3 is 11 amino acids. V shed 4 bases and J shed 5 bases, with 4 bases lying between them. The CDR3 region has the DNA TGCGCCAGCAGCACACACAATGAGCAGTTCTTC. Encoded protein: CASSTHNEQFF.

The gene calls are TRBV5-1 and TRBJ2-3; the D is unclear. The V end was cut by 4 bases, the J end by 4 bases, with 7 bases between. The germline V gene encodes CDR1 SGHRS and CDR2 YFSETQ. The CDR3 runs to 12 residues. CDR3 coding DNA: TGCGCCAGCAGCCCGGAAGCAGATACGCAGTATTTT. Amino acids: CASSPEADTQYF.

This chain connects TRBV19 to TRBJ2-3, with D possibly being TRBD2 (6 bases). The CDR3 totals 14 residues. V lost 6 bases and J lost 0, with 10 bases in between. From germline, CDR1 is LNHDA and CDR2 SQIVND (reference sequence). The CDR3 reads CASRRDSSTDTQYF. The DNA for the CDR3 is TGTGCCAGTAGGCGGGACTCCAGCACAGATACGCAGTATTTT.

The gene calls are TRBV6-6 and TRBJ2-7; 9 bases are shared with TRBD1. The ends lost 0 bases at V and 1 base at J; junction bases unmatched: 4. The CDR3 runs 16 residues. Germline V gene sequence: CDR1 MNHNY, CDR2 SVGAGI (reference sequence). CDR3 sequence reads: CASSYSGDRGSYEQYF. CDR3 nucleotides: TGTGCCAGCAGTTACTCGGGTGACAGGGGGTCCTACGAGCAGTACTTC.

The chain couples TRBV6-1 to TRBJ2-1, with TRBD2 matching 7 bases. This CDR3 is 14 amino acids long. After removal of 6 bases from V and 8 bases from J, the junction contained 10 bases not matched to a gene. Germline V gives CDR1 MNHNS, CDR2 SASEGT. The DNA for the CDR3 is TGTGCCAGCAGAGAGCGGGGAGGGTTCGATGAGCAGTTCTTC. Its translation is CASRERGGFDEQFF.

The chain recombines TRBV30 with TRBJ2-7; D unresolved. The V end was cut by 4 bases, the J end by 3 bases, with 16 bases between. Germline loops: CDR1 GTSNPN, CDR2 SVGIG (reference sequence). The CDR3 is 14 amino acids. The CDR3 sequence is CAWTARSEYYEQYF. The CDR3 nucleotides are TGTGCCTGGACTGCTAGGAGCGAATACTACGAGCAGTACTTC.